This TCR beta chain comes out of a study of blood T cell repertoires in COVID-19. Whole-study context: Researchers got acute and convalescent COVID-19 samples from the United States, Italy and Spain. Nucleic acid was either cDNA or gDNA, and it came from T cells, B-cell-depleted T cells, or PBMCs.

This clone was counted a single time. Original handling: Amplifying reference gene primers gave estimates of nucleated cell counts. Generated by immunoSEQ multiplex PCR, the TCRdb table keeps only in-frame clones and is missing some. That table gives V, J and clone size, and the DNA gave D and trimming. Of about 59,000 clones in the sample, around 92% were seen once. Germline V gene data show CDR1 as MNHEY and CDR2 as SMNVEV (reference sequence). This CDR3 spans 11 amino acids. V lost 6 bases to trimming and J lost 3 bases, with 6 bases between them. Sequencing was carried out using peripheral blood. The clonotype was recovered from a human donor in a cohort sampled during active COVID-19. The V gene is TRBV27, the J gene TRBJ2-7; D not resolved. The chain's CDR3 is CASRLNYEQYF. CDR3 bases: TGTGCCAGCAGACTCAACTACGAGCAGTACTTC.